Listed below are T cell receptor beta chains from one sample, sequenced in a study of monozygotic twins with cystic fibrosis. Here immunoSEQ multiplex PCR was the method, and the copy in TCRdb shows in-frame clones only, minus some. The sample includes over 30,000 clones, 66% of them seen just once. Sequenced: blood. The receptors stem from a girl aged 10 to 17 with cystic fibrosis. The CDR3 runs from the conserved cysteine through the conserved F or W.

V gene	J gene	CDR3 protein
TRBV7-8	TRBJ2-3	CASIERGLAGVSHTQYF
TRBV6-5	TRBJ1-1	CASSTWPSGTEAFF
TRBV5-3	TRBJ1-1	CARSLAQELNTEAFF
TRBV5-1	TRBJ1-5	CASSLMGGNQPQHF
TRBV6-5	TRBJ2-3	CASSYVPGTDTQYF
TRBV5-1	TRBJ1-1	CASSFDRGNTEAFF
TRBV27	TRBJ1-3	CASSSYRDAPGNTIYF
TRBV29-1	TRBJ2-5	CSVGGLPPETQYF
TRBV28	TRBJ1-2	CASRRTGGGYGYTF
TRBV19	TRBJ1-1	CASSILGGPEAFF
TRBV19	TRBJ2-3	CASSTDRVEGDTQYF
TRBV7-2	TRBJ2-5	CASRGGRETQYF
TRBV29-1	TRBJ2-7	CSVAGASREQYF
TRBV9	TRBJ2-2	CASSVQPGGGPGGGNTGELFF
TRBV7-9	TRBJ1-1	CASGTGKVNTEAFF
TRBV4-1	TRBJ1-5	CASSQGPNQPQHF
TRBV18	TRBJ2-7	CASSPAYEQYF
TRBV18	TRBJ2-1	CASSLTTSVGSGEQFF
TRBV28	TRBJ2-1	CASRGRAYNEQFF
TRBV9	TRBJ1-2	CASSAGQGLYGYTF
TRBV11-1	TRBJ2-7	CASSKSGRTYEQYF
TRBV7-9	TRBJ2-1	CASSLLRVPTIDEQFF
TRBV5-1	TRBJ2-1	CASGTSGSYNEQFF
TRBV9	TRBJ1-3	CASSVEGRGLAGNTIYF
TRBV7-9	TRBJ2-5	CASSLGLGETQYF
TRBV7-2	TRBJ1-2	CASSLFPTGQGGYGYTF